Listed below are T cell receptor beta chains from one sample, sequenced in a study of neurological immune-mediated disorders. TCRdb independently ran MiXCR on the 5' RACE reads; one entry per CDR3 protein. The sample lists about 120,000 distinct CDR3 sequences, approximately 3.2% occurring once. Material: PBMCs. These receptor sequences come from a woman under 40 with multiple sclerosis. Each CDR3 is given with its conserved first and last residue. D genes are given only for firm matches. Clone size, where shown, is once, few, many, or a class for clones that have expanded.

D: NA
size: many
J: TRBJ1-1
V: TRBV7-2
CDR3: CASSPWINTEAFF
DNA: TGTGCCAGCAGCCCATGGATCAACACTGAAGCTTTCTTT

D: TRBD1
size: many
J: TRBJ2-2
V: TRBV10-3
CDR3: CAIRQGQGVGELFF
DNA: TGTGCCATCAGACAGGGACAGGGAGTCGGGGAGCTGTTTTTT

D: NA
size: many
J: TRBJ2-3
V: TRBV7-9
CDR3: CASSPRTGISTDTQYF
DNA: TGTGCCAGCAGCCCACGTACAGGGATTAGCACAGATACGCAGTATTTT

D: NA
size: many
J: TRBJ2-1
V: TRBV5-1
CDR3: CASSLGVITHEQFF
DNA: TGCGCCAGCAGCTTGGGCGTTATTACACATGAGCAGTTCTTC

D: NA
size: many
J: TRBJ2-7
V: TRBV7-8
CDR3: CASSHDQRAASFYEQYF
DNA: TGTGCCAGCAGCCACGACCAAAGGGCCGCTAGCTTCTACGAGCAGTACTTC

D: NA
size: many
J: TRBJ1-2
V: TRBV20-1
CDR3: CSAARPPNYGYTF
DNA: TGCAGTGCTGCTCGTCCCCCTAACTATGGCTACACCTTC

D: NA
size: many
J: TRBJ2-7
V: TRBV19
CDR3: CATRRDGSYEQYF
DNA: TGTGCCACCCGTAGGGACGGCTCCTACGAGCAGTACTTC

D: TRBD1
size: many
J: TRBJ2-7
V: TRBV12-3/TRBV12-4
CDR3: CASSGGTGREQYF
DNA: TGTGCCAGCAGTGGGGGGACAGGGAGAGAGCAGTACTTC

D: TRBD2
size: many
J: TRBJ2-3
V: TRBV27
CDR3: CASRGLADSTDTQYF
DNA: TGTGCCAGCAGGGGCCTAGCGGATAGCACAGATACGCAGTATTTT

D: NA
size: many
J: TRBJ2-5
V: TRBV12-3/TRBV12-4
CDR3: CASSEDWRVETQYF
DNA: TGTGCCAGCAGCGAAGACTGGAGGGTAGAGACCCAGTACTTC

D: TRBD1
size: many
J: TRBJ1-3
V: TRBV27
CDR3: CASRSGTALSGNTIYF
DNA: TGTGCCAGCAGGTCCGGGACAGCCCTCTCTGGAAACACCATATATTTT

D: NA
size: many
J: TRBJ2-7
V: TRBV7-2
CDR3: CASRKTDTYEQYF
DNA: TGTGCCAGCAGAAAGACAGACACCTACGAGCAGTACTTC

D: NA
size: many
J: TRBJ1-5
V: TRBV20-1
CDR3: CSARDYWGKSNQPQHF
DNA: TGCAGTGCTAGAGATTATTGGGGGAAGAGCAATCAGCCCCAGCATTTT

D: TRBD2
size: many
J: TRBJ2-2
V: TRBV7-2
CDR3: CASSSGLAGGLSGELFF
DNA: TGTGCCAGCAGCTCCGGACTAGCGGGGGGGCTGAGCGGGGAGCTGTTTTTT

D: NA
size: many
J: TRBJ2-3
V: TRBV6-5
CDR3: CASRRLLATTDTQYF
DNA: TGTGCCAGCAGACGGTTGCTAGCGACCACAGATACGCAGTATTTT

D: NA
size: many
J: TRBJ1-1
V: TRBV5-6
CDR3: CASSFDLLSEAFF
DNA: TGTGCCAGCAGCTTTGACCTGCTCTCTGAAGCTTTCTTT

D: NA
size: many
J: TRBJ2-5
V: TRBV4-3
CDR3: CASSQDLVEETQYF
DNA: TGCGCCAGCAGCCAAGATCTAGTAGAAGAGACCCAGTACTTC

D: TRBD1
size: many
J: TRBJ1-1
V: TRBV20-1
CDR3: CSAGGGTAHTEAFF
DNA: TGCAGTGCGGGGGGGGGGACAGCACACACTGAAGCTTTCTTT

D: NA
size: many
J: TRBJ1-1
V: TRBV21-1
CDR3: CASSKARAEVNAEAFF
DNA: TGTGCCAGCAGCAAAGCGCGGGCAGAGGTGAACGCTGAAGCTTTCTTT

D: NA
size: many
J: TRBJ1-2
V: TRBV20-1
CDR3: CSARSPPDRNYGYTF
DNA: TGCAGTGCTAGAAGCCCTCCGGACAGAAACTATGGCTACACCTTC

D: NA
size: NA
J: TRBJ2-1
V: TRBV3-1
CDR3: CASSQEGDGHNEQFF
DNA: TGTGCCAGCAGCCAAGAGGGGGACGGCCACAATGAGCAGTTCTTC

D: TRBD1
size: many
J: TRBJ1-2
V: TRBV27
CDR3: CASSLYGTDGYTF
DNA: TGTGCCAGCAGTTTATATGGGACAGATGGCTACACCTTC

D: NA
size: many
J: TRBJ1-1
V: TRBV29-1
CDR3: CSVEIGKGTFF
DNA: TGCAGCGTTGAGATCGGGAAAGGAACTTTCTTT

D: TRBD1
size: many
J: TRBJ2-1
V: TRBV6-5
CDR3: CASRSQGGYNEQFF
DNA: TGTGCCAGTCGCTCACAGGGGGGCTACAATGAGCAGTTCTTC

D: NA
size: many
J: TRBJ2-5
V: TRBV5-6
CDR3: CASSLRGNQETQYF
DNA: TGTGCCAGCAGCTTAAGGGGGAACCAAGAGACCCAGTACTTC

D: NA
size: many
J: TRBJ1-3
V: TRBV25-1
CDR3: CASSGSGFSGNTIYF
DNA: TGTGCCAGCAGTGGATCCGGGTTCTCTGGAAACACCATATATTTT

D: TRBD1
size: many
J: TRBJ2-5
V: TRBV29-1
CDR3: CSVEGDRQGRSETQYF
DNA: TGCAGCGTTGAAGGCGACCGACAGGGCCGATCTGAGACCCAGTACTTC

D: TRBD2
size: many
J: TRBJ2-2
V: TRBV10-3
CDR3: CAISGAGAGELFF
DNA: TGTGCCATCAGTGGAGCGGGGGCCGGGGAGCTGTTTTTT

D: NA
size: many
J: TRBJ1-1
V: TRBV27
CDR3: CASSSGISGTEAFF
DNA: TGTGCCAGCAGTTCGGGGATTTCGGGGACTGAAGCTTTCTTT

D: NA
size: many
J: TRBJ1-1
V: TRBV6-5
CDR3: CASRSPGHLNTEAFF
DNA: TGTGCCAGCAGGTCACCCGGACACCTGAACACTGAAGCTTTCTTT

D: TRBD2
size: many
J: TRBJ2-7
V: TRBV7-2
CDR3: CASSLAREREQYF
DNA: TGTGCCAGCAGCTTAGCGCGGGAGAGGGAGCAGTACTTC

D: TRBD1
size: many
J: TRBJ1-2
V: TRBV20-1
CDR3: CSASTQTGRGYTF
DNA: TGCAGTGCTAGCACCCAGACAGGGAGAGGCTACACCTTC

D: NA
size: many
J: TRBJ2-7
V: TRBV12-3/TRBV12-4
CDR3: CASSPAGYEQYF
DNA: TGTGCCAGCAGCCCCGCGGGCTACGAGCAGTACTTC

D: NA
size: many
J: TRBJ2-7
V: TRBV5-6
CDR3: CASSLVAGEQYF
DNA: TGTGCCAGCAGCTTGGTGGCCGGCGAGCAGTACTTC

D: NA
size: many
J: TRBJ2-7
V: TRBV11-2
CDR3: CASSLQVTGPFYEQYF
DNA: TGTGCCAGCAGCTTACAAGTGACAGGCCCTTTCTACGAGCAGTACTTC

D: NA
size: many
J: TRBJ1-2
V: TRBV6-1
CDR3: CASSSRANYGYTF
DNA: TGTGCCAGCAGTTCCAGGGCTAACTATGGCTACACCTTC

D: TRBD2
size: many
J: TRBJ2-2
V: TRBV27
CDR3: CASSLFGLAGATGELFF
DNA: TGTGCCAGCAGTTTATTTGGACTAGCGGGAGCCACCGGGGAGCTGTTTTTT

D: NA
size: many
J: TRBJ2-5
V: TRBV5-1
CDR3: CASSFNEGPPETQYF
DNA: TGCGCCAGCAGCTTTAATGAGGGGCCCCCAGAGACCCAGTACTTC

D: NA
size: NA
J: TRBJ1-1
V: TRBV20-1
CDR3: CSAREDRQEAFF
DNA: TGCAGTGCTAGAGAGGACCGTCAGGAGGCTTTCTTT

D: NA
size: many
J: TRBJ1-5
V: TRBV5-1
CDR3: CASSMGGYQPQHF
DNA: TGCGCCAGCAGTATGGGGGGGTATCAGCCCCAGCATTTT

D: TRBD1
size: many
J: TRBJ2-1
V: TRBV10-2
CDR3: CASSGTALNNEQFF
DNA: TGCGCCAGCAGCGGGACAGCCCTCAACAATGAGCAGTTCTTC

D: NA
size: many
J: TRBJ1-1
V: TRBV10-3
CDR3: CAISTSSSTEAFF
DNA: TGTGCCATCAGTACCTCCAGCTCCACTGAAGCTTTCTTT